A single T cell receptor beta chain is shown here with its context. Its antigen is undetermined. From germline, CDR1 is MNHEY and CDR2 SVGAGI. The CDR3 totals 13 residues. Trimming took off 9 bases at V and 0 bases at J, with 12 bases between the two ends. This entry is derived from a study of T cell responses to AZD1222 COVID-19 vaccine. Whole-study context: Doses given second, at about 4 or about 12 weeks, were pooled. Findings and caveats of the study: CD4 TCRs linked to vaccination spanned spike, dominating at 160-218 and 743-854. In a largely white British group with more females than males, clonal diversity was possibly underestimated. No repertoire was sampled before or during the peak T cell response, only after it.

Sequenced by immunoSEQ multiplex PCR; TCRdb stores in-frame clones only, minus some. The sample includes approximately 150,000 clones, about 92% seen only once; the top ten take approximately 5%. This receptor was taken from an adult in good health. Sequencing used peripheral blood, obtained on day 0 of AZD1222 vaccination. The chain recombines TRBV6-5 with TRBJ2-7; TRBD2 might be the D (5 bases). The CDR3 sequence: CASTRAGSYEQYF. The CDR3 nucleotides are TGTGCCAGTACGCGCGCGGGCTCCTACGAGCAGTACTTC.